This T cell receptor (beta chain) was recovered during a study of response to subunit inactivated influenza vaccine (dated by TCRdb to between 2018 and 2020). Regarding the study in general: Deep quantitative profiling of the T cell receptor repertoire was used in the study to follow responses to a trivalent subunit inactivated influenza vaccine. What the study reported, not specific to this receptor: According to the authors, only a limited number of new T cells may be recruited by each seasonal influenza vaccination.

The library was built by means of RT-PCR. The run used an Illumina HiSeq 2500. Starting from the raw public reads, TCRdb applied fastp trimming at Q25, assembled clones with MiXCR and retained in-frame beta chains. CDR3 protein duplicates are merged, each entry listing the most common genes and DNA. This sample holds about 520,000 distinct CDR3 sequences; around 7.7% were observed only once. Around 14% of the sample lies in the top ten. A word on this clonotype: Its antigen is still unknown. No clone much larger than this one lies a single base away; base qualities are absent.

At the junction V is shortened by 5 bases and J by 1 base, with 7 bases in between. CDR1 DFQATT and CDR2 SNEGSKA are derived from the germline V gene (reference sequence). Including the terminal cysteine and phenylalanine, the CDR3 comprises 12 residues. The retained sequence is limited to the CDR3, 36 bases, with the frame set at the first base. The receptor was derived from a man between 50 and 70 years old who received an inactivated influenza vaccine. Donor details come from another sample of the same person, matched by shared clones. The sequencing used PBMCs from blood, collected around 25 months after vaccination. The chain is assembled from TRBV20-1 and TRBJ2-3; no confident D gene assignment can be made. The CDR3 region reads CSAGLGTDTQYF. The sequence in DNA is TGCAGTGCTGGGCTCGGCACAGATACGCAGTATTTT.